Presented here are 5 T cell receptor beta chains from one specimen sequenced in a study of cytotoxic CD8 clonotypes in ibrutinib-treated CLL. TCRdb's copy holds only in-frame clones and misses some; the assay was immunoSEQ multiplex PCR. The data hold more than 12,000 clones, with around 48% observed a single time. This sample comprised PBMCs, obtained at an approximately 26-month disease-progression time point, from a patient treated with ibrutinib. These receptor sequences come from a human donor with chronic lymphocytic leukemia.

The rearrangement uses TRBV19 and TRBJ2-5; 9 bases are shared with TRBD2. The CDR3 length is 16 residues. Looked up from germline, CDR1 is LNHDA and CDR2 is SQIVND (reference sequence). After removal of 3 bases from V and 4 bases from J, the junction contained 9 bases not matched to a gene. This chain's CDR3 is CASSILAGGRGETQYF. The CDR3 DNA reads as TGTGCCAGTAGTATCCTGGCGGGGGGGCGAGGAGAGACCCAGTACTTC.

In this sample, this clone turned up a few times. The genes are TRBV10-1 and TRBJ1-1; unclear D gene. The ends were cut back, 4 bases at V and 5 bases at J, with 8 bases in the middle. Germline CDR1 is WNHNN and CDR2 is SYGVQD (reference sequence). The CDR3 totals 12 residues. In nucleotides, the CDR3 is TGCGCCAGCAGTGCGGGTGAGACTGAAGCTTTCTTT. Translation: CASSAGETEAFF.

The CDR3 sequence: CASREDRGLGGANVLTF. The CDR3 nucleotides are TGTGCCAGCAGAGAAGACAGGGGGCTTGGTGGGGCCAACGTCCTGACTTTC. This chain connects TRBV9 to TRBJ2-6; 10 bases are shared with TRBD1. This CDR3 has 17 residues. The trim removed 5 bases at V and 3 bases at J, leaving 8 bases unmatched. Looked up from germline, CDR1 is SGDLS and CDR2 is YYNGEE.

This chain joins TRBV15 and TRBJ1-6; TRBD1 agrees at 10 bases. CDR3 length: 17 residues. J gave up 10 bases and V 3 bases, and 12 bases lay outside the gene matches. Germline loops: CDR1 LNHNV, CDR2 YYDKDF (reference sequence). CDR3 nucleotide sequence: TGTGCCACCAGCAGGGGCCCCGACAGGGGGCCAGACTCACCCCTCCACTTT. Residues: CATSRGPDRGPDSPLHF.

V is TRBV6-1 and J is TRBJ1-1; tentatively, D is TRBD1 (6 bases). This CDR3 is built from 14 residues. The germline V gene encodes CDR1 MNHNS and CDR2 SASEGT. V was cut by 7 bases and J by 5 bases, with 17 bases left in between. The CDR3 bases are TGTGCCAGCACGGCCTTTAAGGGGGAGACTGAAGCTTTCTTT. Translation: CASTAFKGETEAFF.